The 8 T cell receptor beta chains presented below share a single source sample, sequenced in a study of radiation and T cells in renal cell carcinoma (dated by TCRdb to the early 2020s). The time point label, read with the paper, signifies: blood 4 weeks post-SBRT, at nephrectomy. The treatment or condition label here, explained by the study, means: 15 Gy SBRT to primary tumor, nephrectomy 4 weeks later. The library relied on the immunoSEQ multiplex PCR assay. Drawn from immuneACCESS, this table holds only the in-frame rearrangements with V and J called that TCRdb kept. Clones are partly lost; checked studies trace under half to an unresolved V gene and leave the rest unexplained. This sample lists some 100,000 clones; 65% to 90% were detected once. Jointly, the top ten make up approximately 7.7% of the sample. This specimen was blood, taken from a patient whose treatment included radiotherapy and nephrectomy. These receptor sequences come from a man aged 60 to 69 with renal cell carcinoma.

This chain joins TRBV28 and TRBJ1-1, with D unclear. The germline gives CDR1 MDHEN, CDR2 SYDVKM. CDR3 length equals 15 residues. The ends were cut back, 5 bases at V and 1 base at J, with 14 bases in the middle. DNA of the CDR3: TGTGCCAGCAGTCGCCCAGTGGGGAGGAACACTGAAGCTTTCTTT. Amino acids: CASSRPVGRNTEAFF.

The chain is built from TRBV6-1 and TRBJ2-5, with 9 bases aligning to TRBD2. This CDR3 comprises 13 residues. CDR1 MNHNS and CDR2 SASEGT come from the germline V gene. V dropped 5 bases and J dropped 5; count of bases not matched to a gene: 3. The DNA for the CDR3 is TGTGCCAGCAGTCCAACTAGCGGGGAGACCCAGTACTTC. This gives the protein CASSPTSGETQYF.

The rearrangement links TRBV7-2 to TRBJ2-1; D gene ambiguous. The germline V and J ends were trimmed by 1 base and 8 bases, with 6 bases remaining between them. CDR1 SGHTA and CDR2 FQGNSA come from the germline V gene. The CDR3 covers 12 residues. This CDR3 is CASSLGLDEQFF. The CDR3 DNA reads as TGTGCCAGCAGCTTAGGATTGGATGAGCAGTTCTTC.

The V call is TRBV10-3, the J call TRBJ1-5, with 11 bases that match TRBD1. Germline CDR1 is ENHRY and CDR2 is SYGVKD. CDR3 length: 15 amino acids. V shed 6 bases, J shed 1 base, and the junction held 2 bases outside the gene matches. DNA of the CDR3: TGTGCCATCAGAGGGGACAGGGGGAGCAATCAGCCCCAGCATTTT. The encoded protein is CAIRGDRGSNQPQHF.

The chain is built from TRBV18 and TRBJ1-2, with D tentatively TRBD1 (5 bases). V lost 0 bases, J lost 3 bases, and 11 bases lay in between. The germline V gene has CDR1 KGHSH and CDR2 LQKENI. The CDR3 is 15 amino acids. The CDR3 sequence is CASSPPFGGDYGYTF. The CDR3 DNA follows: TGTGCCAGCTCACCACCGTTTGGGGGGGACTATGGCTACACCTTC.

This clone has more than one count but fewer than ten. The rearrangement uses TRBV14 and TRBJ2-5, with D perhaps matching TRBD2 (5 bases). The V end was cut by 4 bases, the J end by 2 bases, with 11 bases between. CDR1 and CDR2 from the germline V gene are SGHDN and FVKESK. The CDR3 loop spans 14 amino acids. The CDR3 DNA reads TGTGCCAGCAGCCCGTTCGGGGAACAAGAGACCCAGTACTTC. Amino acids: CASSPFGEQETQYF. Full variable domain (missing parts from reference TRBV14 and TRBJ2-5): EAGVTQFPSHSVIEKGQTVTLRCDPISGHDNLYWYRRVMGKEIKFLLHFVKESKQDESGMPNNRFLAERTGGTYSTLKVQPAELEDSGVYFCASSPFGEQETQYFGPGTRLLVL.

V is TRBV28 and J is TRBJ1-2; a weak D match, TRBD1 (6 bases). The CDR3 totals 15 residues. The V end was cut by 4 bases, the J end by 0 bases, with 12 bases between. Germline V gives CDR1 MDHEN, CDR2 SYDVKM. CDR3 in DNA: TGTGCCAGCAGTTGCCGGGACAAGCCTAACTATGGCTACACCTTC. Encoded protein: CASSCRDKPNYGYTF.

The V call is TRBV7-3, the J call TRBJ2-3; no clear D. Deletions cut 1 base from V and 4 bases from J, with 9 bases between. CDR1 and CDR2 (germline): SGHTA, FQGTGA. The CDR3 totals 14 residues. The CDR3: CASSLMGPPDTQYF. The CDR3 DNA is TGTGCCAGCAGCTTAATGGGTCCCCCAGATACGCAGTATTTT.